This T cell receptor (beta chain) comes out of a study of T cell changes during pregnancy in multiple sclerosis. The CDR3 loop spans 14 amino acids. Germline CDR1 reads SGHRS; CDR2 reads YFSETQ. Trimming removed 7 bases from V and 6 bases from J, with 17 bases in between. Generated by immunoSEQ multiplex PCR, the TCRdb table keeps only in-frame clones and is missing some. The table records tens of thousands of clones, over 80% of them present only once. The chain has TRBV5-1 and TRBJ2-1; D call uncertain. This specimen was CD4+ T cells from peripheral blood mononuclear cells, taken in the second trimester of pregnancy. This TCR came from a female donor with multiple sclerosis, enrolled in a pregnancy study. CDR3 in amino acids: CASGYTSYANEQFF. CDR3 DNA sequence: TGCGCCAGCGGTTACACCTCTTACGCCAATGAGCAGTTCTTC.